The clone carrying this TCR beta chain was detected only once. Antigen: not known. Generated by immunoSEQ multiplex PCR, the TCRdb table keeps only in-frame clones and is missing some. Of more than 25,000 clones listed, nearly 80% are singletons. The sample originates from a study of CD4 T cells in relation to SARS-CoV-2 and coronaviruses. The unexposed donors gave CD4+ T cells in about 2010-2019, prior to COVID-19. The cells were cultured for about ten days before CD4+ T cells were isolated. This TCR came from a human donor in good health. The sample comprised CD4+ T cells from PBMCs, cultured in vitro.

The CDR3 region is CASRHSGGSYEQYF. The CDR3 DNA reads TGTGCCAGCAGACACTCCGGGGGCTCCTACGAGCAGTACTTC. V usage is TRBV3-1 (or the pseudogene TRBV3-2) and J usage is TRBJ2-7; possibly TRBD2 for D (6 bases). The CDR3 totals 14 residues. Germline lookup yields CDR1 LGHDT and CDR2 YNNKEL (reference sequence). The V end was cut by 6 bases, the J end by 0 bases, with 12 bases between.